This entry lists 17 T cell receptor beta chains sequenced from one sample in a study of control samples from healthy donors and cancer patients. This table comes from immunoSEQ multiplex PCR, and its TCRdb copy is limited to in-frame clones, with some not included. The sample contains about 150,000 clones, over 85% of which appear only once. The sequencing input was blood. These receptors all come from a man younger than 35 in good health.

This chain links TRBV7-9 with TRBJ2-1; 10 bases map to TRBD1. The germline V gene encodes CDR1 SEHNR and CDR2 FQNEAQ (reference sequence). The CDR3 spans 16 residues. Losses at the gene ends were 4 bases for V and 7 bases for J; bases not matched to a gene: 10. CDR3 region: CASSSLVGQGTNEQFF. CDR3 nucleotide sequence: TGTGCCAGCAGCTCATTGGTGGGACAGGGGACGAATGAGCAGTTCTTC.

This clone was seen once. The chain combines TRBV5-1 with TRBJ1-6, with D unclear. Trimming cost V 0 bases and J 5 bases, with 9 bases left between them. The CDR3 covers 15 residues. CDR1 is SGHRS, CDR2 YFSETQ, per germline. CDR3 sequence: CASSLEGVNNSPLHF. CDR3 nucleotides: TGCGCCAGCAGCTTGGAAGGAGTAAATAATTCACCCCTCCACTTT. Drawing the rest from reference TRBV5-1 and TRBJ1-6, the complete variable domain is KAGVTQTPRYLIKTRGQQVTLSCSPISGHRSVSWYQQTPGQGLQFLFEYFSETQRNKGNFPGRFSGRQFSNSRSEMNVSTLELGDSALYLCASSLEGVNNSPLHFGNGTRLTVT.

V usage is TRBV5-1 and J usage is TRBJ2-7; tentatively, D is TRBD1 (6 bases). The CDR3 runs to 17 residues. Deletions cut 4 bases from V and 0 bases from J, with 20 bases between. Germline V gene lookup returns CDR1 SGHRS and CDR2 YFSETQ. This CDR3 reads CASSPEPRTASSYEQYF. CDR3 nucleotide sequence: TGCGCCAGCAGCCCCGAACCGAGGACAGCGAGCTCCTACGAGCAGTACTTC.

J is TRBJ2-1 and V is TRBV7-8; 13 bases are a match to TRBD2. Germline-derived CDR1 and CDR2 are SGHVS and FQNEAQ. The V segment lost 5 bases and the J segment 7 bases; nucleotides outside the gene matches: 5. The CDR3 totals 15 residues. This chain's CDR3 is CASSPLAGGENEQFF. In DNA form, the CDR3 reads TGTGCCAGCAGCCCACTAGCGGGAGGGGAGAATGAGCAGTTCTTC.

The CDR3 is CASSPRQGSYGYTF. DNA for the CDR3: TGTGCCAGCAGCCCTAGACAGGGAAGCTATGGCTACACCTTC. This sequence joins TRBV13 and TRBJ1-2; 7 bases are a match to TRBD1. This CDR3 has 14 residues. Germline trimming cut 5 bases from V and 4 bases from J; bases unmatched to any gene: 7. Germline V CDR1 and CDR2: PRHDT, FYEKMQ (reference sequence).

The chain's CDR3 is CASRAGYTEAFF. The CDR3 coding sequence is TGTGCCAGCAGGGCAGGGTACACTGAAGCTTTCTTT. This chain links TRBV11-2 with TRBJ1-1; possible D gene TRBD1, 5 bases. V lost 6 bases and J lost 3, with 8 bases in between. Per the germline V gene, CDR1 is SGHAT and CDR2 is FQNNGV. The CDR3 consists of 12 residues.

The chain has TRBV4-1 and TRBJ2-5; D is undetermined. This CDR3 has 14 residues. Deletions cut 0 bases from V and 1 base from J, with 6 bases between. CDR1 and CDR2 from the germline V gene are MGHRA and YSYEKL. The CDR3 loop reads CASSQDLIQETQYF. CDR3 nucleotide sequence: TGCGCCAGCAGCCAAGATCTCATCCAAGAGACCCAGTACTTC.

This clone was detected only a few times. The chain carries TRBV2 and TRBJ2-2; 8 bases agree with TRBD2. The junction had 5 bases not matched to a gene; V was cut back by 6 bases and J by 2 bases. Germline CDR1 SNHLY, CDR2 FYNNEI. The CDR3 is made up of 15 amino acids. Written as DNA, the CDR3 is TGTGCCAGCAGGAGACTAGCGACTAACACCGGGGAGCTGTTTTTT. It yields the protein CASRRLATNTGELFF.

This clone has a single count. This chain links TRBV5-1 with TRBJ2-1; D gene ambiguous. Between the trimmed V and J ends, which lost 1 base and 5 bases, there was a span of 7 bases. The germline gives CDR1 SGHRS, CDR2 YFSETQ. This CDR3 spans 13 amino acids. The CDR3, as DNA: TGCGCCAGCAGCTTGACTGTAGACAATGAGCAGTTCTTC. This codes for CASSLTVDNEQFF. Drawing the rest from reference TRBV5-1 and TRBJ2-1, the complete variable domain is KAGVTQTPRYLIKTRGQQVTLSCSPISGHRSVSWYQQTPGQGLQFLFEYFSETQRNKGNFPGRFSGRQFSNSRSEMNVSTLELGDSALYLCASSLTVDNEQFFGPGTRLTVL.

The chain employs TRBV7-3 and TRBJ2-2; a weak D match, TRBD1 (6 bases). V shed 4 bases and J shed 1 base, with 13 bases lying between them. CDR3 size: 16 residues. The V gene's germline CDR1 is SGHTA and CDR2 FQGTGA. Here the CDR3 reads CASSSTPTGNTGELFF. CDR3 coding DNA: TGTGCCAGCAGCTCCACTCCGACAGGGAACACCGGGGAGCTGTTTTTT.

This chain uses TRBV24-1 with TRBJ1-2; D is undetermined. V was shortened by 4 bases and J by 5 bases, with 22 bases between the two germline ends. Germline V gene lookup returns CDR1 KGHDR and CDR2 SFDVKD. The length of the CDR3 is 17 residues. Here the CDR3 DNA reads TGTGCCACCAGTGAAATAACCACCCGGCAGACACTTTATGGCTACACCTTC. Translating it yields CATSEITTRQTLYGYTF.

The CDR3 coding sequence is TGTGCCAGCGGCCGGGGAGGGTCTCCTGCTTTCTTT. Translating it yields CASGRGGSPAFF. The chain has TRBV6-2 or TRBV6-3 and TRBJ1-1; no definite D call. CDR1 and CDR2 (germline): MNHEY, SVGEGT. The CDR3 has 12 residues. V shed 8 bases and J shed 11 bases, with 18 bases lying between them.

J is TRBJ2-7 and V is TRBV2; TRBD1 aligns across 7 bases. The CDR3 runs to 16 residues. V lost 0 bases and J lost 2; bases outside the gene matches: 7. Germline CDR1 reads SNHLY; CDR2 reads FYNNEI. CDR3 region: CASSEARDSRPYEQYF. The CDR3 DNA reads as TGTGCCAGCAGTGAAGCTAGGGACAGCCGACCCTACGAGCAGTACTTC.

The table lists this clone with a few counts. The CDR3 protein is CASSLRDRVGYTF. CDR3 coding DNA: TGTGCCAGCAGCTTAAGGGACAGGGTCGGCTACACCTTC. V gene TRBV13 combines with J gene TRBJ1-2, with 9 bases that match TRBD1. Losses at the gene ends were 2 bases for V and 8 bases for J; bases not matched to a gene: 3. The CDR3 has 13 residues. The germline V gene encodes CDR1 PRHDT and CDR2 FYEKMQ (reference sequence).

The count of this clone is one. The chain carries TRBV7-9 and TRBJ2-2; a possible D gene is TRBD2 (11 bases). This CDR3 is 19 amino acids long. Germline values: CDR1 SEHNR, CDR2 FQNEAQ (reference sequence). V was shortened by 4 bases and J by 3 bases, with 24 bases between the two germline ends. CDR3 coding DNA: TGTGCCAGCAGCTATCCGGGACAGGGGACTAGCGGTGACACCGGGGAGCTGTTTTTT. Its protein is CASSYPGQGTSGDTGELFF.

The chain combines TRBV5-6 with TRBJ1-1; D remains unclear. The V gene lost 1 base and the J gene lost 4 bases, with 11 bases spanning the gap. Germline CDR1 and CDR2: SGHDT and YYEEEE. CDR3 length: 14 amino acids. Here the CDR3 DNA reads TGTGCCAGCAGCTTGATGGCCGGGAGCACTGAAGCTTTCTTT. This translates into CASSLMAGSTEAFF.

J is TRBJ1-1 and V is TRBV11-3; the D is unclear. This CDR3 contains 14 residues. Trimming left V 5 bases short and J 10 bases short, with 20 bases between. CDR1 and CDR2 (germline): SGHNT, YENEEA. CDR3 sequence reads: CASSPGGEGIGAFF. Written as DNA, the CDR3 is TGTGCCAGCAGCCCCGGCGGGGAGGGCATAGGAGCTTTCTTT. Looking up the rest from reference TRBV11-3 and TRBJ1-1 gives the full variable domain: EAGVVQSPRYKIIEKKQPVAFWCNPISGHNTLYWYLQNLGQGPELLIRYENEEAVDDSQLPKDRFSAERLKGVDSTLKIQPAELGDSAVYLCASSPGGEGIGAFFGQGTRLTVV.